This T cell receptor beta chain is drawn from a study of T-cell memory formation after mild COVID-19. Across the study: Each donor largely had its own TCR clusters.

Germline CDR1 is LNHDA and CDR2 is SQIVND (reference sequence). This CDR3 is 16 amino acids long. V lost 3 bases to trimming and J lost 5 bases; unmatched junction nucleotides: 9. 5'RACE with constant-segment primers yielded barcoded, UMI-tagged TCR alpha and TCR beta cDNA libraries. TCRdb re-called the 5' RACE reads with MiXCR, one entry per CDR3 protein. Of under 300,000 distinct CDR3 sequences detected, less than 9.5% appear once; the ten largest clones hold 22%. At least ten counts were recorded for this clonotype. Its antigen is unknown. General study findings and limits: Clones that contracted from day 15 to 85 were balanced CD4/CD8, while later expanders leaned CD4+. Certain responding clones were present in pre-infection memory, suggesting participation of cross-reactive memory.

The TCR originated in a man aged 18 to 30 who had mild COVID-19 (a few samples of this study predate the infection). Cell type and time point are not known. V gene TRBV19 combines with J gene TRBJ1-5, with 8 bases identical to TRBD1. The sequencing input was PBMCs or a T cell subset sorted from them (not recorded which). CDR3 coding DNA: TGTGCCAGTAGTATTAAAGGGACAGGTTTGTATCAGCCCCAGCATTTT. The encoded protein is CASSIKGTGLYQPQHF.